The entry below describes one T cell receptor beta chain. Its target is unknown. The data are from a study of T cells after yellow fever vaccination. Background on the study: Preparing low-cell-number fractions relied on SMART-Seq v4 Ultra Low Input. The study's findings and limits: A small proportion of clonotypes was detected in both the CD4 and CD8 compartments. Compared with primary, the secondary response was weaker and peaked at day 5, not 15.

TCRdb passed the 5' RACE reads through MiXCR, listing each CDR3 protein once. The table has 400,000 or so distinct CDR3 sequences, roughly 6.1% seen once. The CDR3 totals 17 residues. Trimming at V came to 2 bases and at J to 5 bases, leaving 9 bases not matched to a gene. Germline-derived CDR1 and CDR2 are MGHRA and YSYEKL. The source was PBMCs, collected 5 days after the yellow fever booster vaccination. The rearrangement uses TRBV4-1 and TRBJ2-3; TRBD2 aligns across 11 bases. The TCR originated in a man under 40 who received the YFV17D yellow fever vaccine. The CDR3 protein is CASSQLGSGRAGDTQYF. In DNA form, the CDR3 reads TGCGCCAGCAGCCAACTCGGTAGCGGGAGGGCCGGAGATACGCAGTATTTT.